This T cell receptor (beta chain) comes out of a study of Graves' ophthalmopathy and Graves' hyperthyroidism. Amplification targeted the TCR beta CDR3 regions, with RNA transcripts as the source material. Second-round multiplex PCR followed a first-round RT-PCR using HTBI primers. TCRdb called the multiplex PCR reads again in MiXCR, with one record for every CDR3 protein. The sample has hundreds of thousands of distinct CDR3 sequences, 20% to 25% seen once. The CDR3 has 17 residues. With 4 bases clipped from V and 10 bases from J, the junction kept 12 bases outside the gene matches. Germline values: CDR1 MDHEN, CDR2 SYDVKM.

The sequenced sample consisted of peripheral blood. The chain joins TRBV28 to TRBJ1-6, with TRBD1 matching over 11 bases. This receptor was identified in a woman under 30 with stable Graves' hyperthyroidism. Some clones in this sample may be carry-over from other donors' samples. The DNA of the CDR3 is TGTGCCAGCAGTTCATATTGGGGACAGGGGGAAAAGTCACCCCTCCACTTT. Translation gives CASSSYWGQGEKSPLHF.